The 25 T cell receptor beta chains below all came from one sample that was sequenced in a study of T cell changes during pregnancy in multiple sclerosis. Profiled with immunoSEQ multiplex PCR; TCRdb holds only in-frame clones, not every one. This table has about 50,000 clones, around 94% appearing once. The sequencing here drew on CD4+ T cells from peripheral blood mononuclear cells, taken in the third trimester of pregnancy. These receptors were taken from a female donor with multiple sclerosis, enrolled in a pregnancy study.

The chain couples TRBV21-1 to TRBJ2-7; no check of the table's D call, TRBD2, against the DNA was made. TRBV21-1 is a pseudogene segment. This CDR3 comprises 15 residues. Here the CDR3 reads CASSKVSGDTYEQYF. The CDR3 DNA is TGTGCCAGCAGCAAAGTTAGCGGGGATACCTACGAGCAGTACTTC.

This chain joins TRBV5-1 and TRBJ2-5; D perhaps matches TRBD2 (6 bases). The length of the CDR3 is 14 residues. The V end was cut by 4 bases, the J end by 3 bases, with 13 bases between. Germline CDR1 reads SGHRS; CDR2 reads YFSETQ. The CDR3 bases are TGCGCCAGCAGCCCACGAGGCGGGGAAGAGACCCAGTACTTC. It yields the protein CASSPRGGEETQYF. Supplemented by reference TRBV5-1 and TRBJ2-5, the full variable domain reads KAGVTQTPRYLIKTRGQQVTLSCSPISGHRSVSWYQQTPGQGLQFLFEYFSETQRNKGNFPGRFSGRQFSNSRSEMNVSTLELGDSALYLCASSPRGGEETQYFGPGTRLLVL.

As DNA, the CDR3 is TGTGCCAGCAGTTTACAGGTCTCTGGAAACACCATATATTTT. Translating gives CASSLQVSGNTIYF. The chain links TRBV28 to TRBJ1-3; no clear D. The CDR3 consists of 14 residues. In germline, CDR1 is MDHEN, CDR2 SYDVKM. Trimming took off 2 bases at V and 0 bases at J, with 5 bases between the two ends.

This sequence joins TRBV5-1 and TRBJ2-5; D is unresolved. The CDR3 runs to 15 residues. With 4 bases removed from V and 0 bases from J, the gap between germline ends came to 13 bases. The germline gives CDR1 SGHRS, CDR2 YFSETQ. CDR3 residues: CASSITTAYQETQYF. The CDR3 nucleotides are TGCGCCAGCAGCATTACGACTGCGTACCAAGAGACCCAGTACTTC.

CDR3 residues: CASSKVQGATNEKLFF. For the CDR3, the DNA is TGTGCCAGCAGCAAAGTACAGGGGGCAACTAATGAAAAACTGTTTTTT. The chain employs TRBV21-1 and TRBJ1-4; the table names TRBD1, a call not compared with the DNA. TRBV21-1 represents a pseudogene. CDR3 length equals 16 residues.

The chain links TRBV6-5 to TRBJ1-3, with unresolved D. The CDR3 sequence is 13 residues long. Germline V gives CDR1 MNHEY, CDR2 SVGAGI. Trimming removed 6 bases from V and 0 bases from J, with 6 bases in between. This CDR3 reads CASRANSGNTIYF. DNA of the CDR3: TGTGCCAGCAGGGCAAACTCTGGAAACACCATATATTTT.

This clone was recorded only once. The V and J genes are TRBV28 and TRBJ2-3; 10 bases agree with TRBD2. With V trimmed by 1 base and J by 2 bases, 9 bases remained unmatched. Germline values: CDR1 MDHEN, CDR2 SYDVKM. The CDR3 sequence is 18 residues long. CDR3 amino acids: CASSLSREREGFTDTQYF. CDR3 bases: TGTGCCAGCAGTTTATCAAGGGAGCGGGAGGGATTCACAGATACGCAGTATTTT.

The chain employs TRBV7-9 and TRBJ2-3; perhaps TRBD2 as D (7 bases). Per germline, CDR1 SEHNR and CDR2 FQNEAQ (reference sequence). V was shortened by 4 bases and J by 1 base, with 12 bases between the two germline ends. This CDR3 has 15 residues. The CDR3 sequence is CASSSGAGGTDTQYF. The CDR3 DNA is TGTGCCAGCAGCTCAGGGGCGGGGGGCACAGATACGCAGTATTTT.

The V and J genes are TRBV14 and TRBJ2-7; D perhaps matches TRBD1 (5 bases). The CDR3 length is 14 residues. Trimming shortened V by 6 bases and J by 2 bases, and 14 bases separated the two germline ends. The germline CDR1 and CDR2 sequences are SGHDN and FVKESK. This CDR3 reads CASSVQGITYEQYF. In DNA form, the CDR3 reads TGTGCCAGCAGTGTCCAGGGTATTACCTACGAGCAGTACTTC.

For the CDR3, the DNA is TGCGCCAGCAGCCAAGAGCGCAGGTTTCCTGGCTACACCTTC. Its translation: CASSQERRFPGYTF. The chain carries TRBV4-3 and TRBJ1-2; D is unclear. Germline loops: CDR1 LGHNA, CDR2 YSLEER. V was trimmed by 0 bases and J by 7 bases, leaving 12 bases between them. CDR3 length equals 14 residues.

V is TRBV19 and J is TRBJ1-2; 9 bases map to TRBD1. This CDR3 has 15 residues. Germline CDR1 and CDR2: LNHDA and SQIVND (reference sequence). Unmatched junction bases numbered 11, after V lost 5 bases and J lost 7 bases. The CDR3 reads CASSSPTGGVPGYTF. The CDR3 DNA is TGTGCCAGTAGTTCTCCTACAGGGGGCGTTCCTGGCTACACCTTC.

The chain recombines TRBV27 with TRBJ2-7; D is possibly TRBD1 (5 bases). Germline CDR1 reads MNHEY; CDR2 reads SMNVEV (reference sequence). V lost 7 bases and J lost 8, with 15 bases in between. The CDR3 runs 12 residues. CDR3 coding DNA: TGTGCCAGCAATGACAGAGTGGGTCAGCAGTACTTC. Its protein product is CASNDRVGQQYF.

The chain carries TRBV7-8 and TRBJ1-1, with 8 bases matching TRBD1. The V gene's germline CDR1 is SGHVS and CDR2 FQNEAQ. This CDR3 is 16 amino acids long. With 5 bases clipped from V and 4 bases from J, the junction kept 12 bases outside the gene matches. The CDR3 DNA reads TGTGCCAGCAGCCAAAGGACAGGGAGGTCGTTCACTGAAGCTTTCTTT. Amino acids: CASSQRTGRSFTEAFF.

The chain joins TRBV28 to TRBJ2-5, with D perhaps matching TRBD2 (6 bases). Germline V CDR1 and CDR2: MDHEN, SYDVKM. V was pared by 3 bases and J by 3 bases, with 11 bases between. The CDR3 runs 14 residues. CDR3: CASSFRQREETQYF. DNA of the CDR3: TGTGCCAGCAGTTTCCGACAGCGGGAAGAGACCCAGTACTTC.

V is TRBV19 and J is TRBJ2-7; TRBD1 aligns across 8 bases. Germline-derived CDR1 and CDR2 are LNHDA and SQIVND (reference sequence). V shed 5 bases and J 5 bases; nucleotides not matched to a gene: 8. The CDR3 contains 14 residues. The CDR3 sequence is CASSLTGGKNEQYF. CDR3 nucleotide sequence: TGTGCCAGTAGTCTAACAGGGGGAAAGAACGAGCAGTACTTC.

The rearrangement links TRBV10-3 to TRBJ1-3; D uncertain. CDR1 and CDR2 (germline): ENHRY, SYGVKD. Trimming stripped 3 bases from V and 4 bases from J, with 7 bases between. The CDR3 has 13 amino acids. The CDR3 reads CAISEGLGNTIYF. In DNA form, the CDR3 reads TGTGCCATCAGTGAAGGACTGGGAAACACCATATATTTT.

This chain joins TRBV19 and TRBJ1-1; D unclear. The CDR3 extends over 14 amino acids. The V and J ends lost 5 bases and 7 bases respectively, with 17 bases between them. Germline V gene data show CDR1 as LNHDA and CDR2 as SQIVND (reference sequence). CDR3 DNA: TGTGCCAGTAGTGGACTGGGCCAACCCGATGAAGCTTTCTTT. Translating it yields CASSGLGQPDEAFF.

This chain joins TRBV9 and TRBJ2-7; 7 bases match TRBD1. In germline, CDR1 is SGDLS, CDR2 YYNGEE. With V trimmed by 2 bases and J by 3 bases, 5 bases remained unmatched. CDR3 length: 14 amino acids. The CDR3 loop is CASSVEAGGYEQYF. DNA of the CDR3: TGTGCCAGCAGCGTTGAAGCAGGGGGCTACGAGCAGTACTTC.

V gene TRBV7-6 combines with J gene TRBJ2-3, with 14 nucleotides matching TRBD2. The CDR3 runs to 18 residues. Germline V gene lookup returns CDR1 SGHVS and CDR2 FNYEAQ. Trimming at V came to 1 base and at J to 0 bases, leaving 3 bases not matched to a gene. The CDR3 here is CASSLGLAGGPSTDTQYF. The CDR3, as DNA: TGTGCCAGCAGCTTAGGACTAGCGGGGGGGCCCAGCACAGATACGCAGTATTTT.

Only one count was recorded for this clone. The V gene is TRBV28, the J gene TRBJ1-6; 7 bases are shared with TRBD1. This CDR3 comprises 14 residues. Unmatched junction bases numbered 8, after V lost 7 bases and J lost 8 bases. Germline lookup yields CDR1 MDHEN and CDR2 SYDVKM. CDR3 region: CASTSQGDYSPLHF. For the CDR3, the DNA is TGTGCCAGCACCTCGCAGGGGGACTATTCACCCCTCCACTTT.

This clone was recorded only once. The chain recombines TRBV28 with TRBJ2-4; 13 nucleotides agree with TRBD2. Trimming removed 6 bases from V and 3 bases from J; junction bases left unmatched: 2. Germline CDR1 MDHEN, CDR2 SYDVKM. CDR3 length: 15 amino acids. The chain's CDR3 is CASRGLAGDKNIQYF. The CDR3 DNA sequence: TGTGCCAGCAGAGGACTAGCGGGAGACAAAAACATTCAGTACTTC.

The chain couples TRBV7-2 to TRBJ1-2; TRBD1 matches 7 bases. The germline V gene has CDR1 SGHTA and CDR2 FQGNSA. The trim removed 4 bases at V and 0 bases at J, leaving 5 bases unmatched. This CDR3 has 15 amino acids. The DNA for the CDR3 is TGTGCCAGCAGCTCCCCAGGGGGACCTAACTATGGCTACACCTTC. Residues: CASSSPGGPNYGYTF.

V is TRBV19 and J is TRBJ1-2; the match to TRBD1 covers 8 bases. The germline CDR1 and CDR2 sequences are LNHDA and SQIVND (reference sequence). V was pared by 5 bases and J by 2 bases, with 4 bases of the junction left unmatched. The CDR3 loop spans 14 amino acids. The CDR3 DNA is TGTGCCAGTAGTCGACAGGGGTCCAACTATGGCTACACCTTC. It yields the protein CASSRQGSNYGYTF.

This clone was recorded only once. The chain carries TRBV28 and TRBJ1-2; D is possibly TRBD1 (6 bases). The CDR3 spans 11 residues. The V gene lost 9 bases and the J gene lost 2 bases, with 7 bases spanning the gap. From germline, CDR1 is MDHEN and CDR2 SYDVKM. The CDR3 DNA follows: TGTGCCAGTGGACAGAACTATGGCTACACCTTC. It is translated as CASGQNYGYTF.

The chain has TRBV4-2 and TRBJ2-7; D possibly corresponds to TRBD1 (6 bases). CDR1 is LGHNA and CDR2 is YNFKEQ in the germline V gene. V was cut by 0 bases and J by 3 bases, with 12 bases left in between. This CDR3 comprises 15 residues. The CDR3 DNA is TGTGCCAGCAGCCAAGATCCAAGGACAGACTACGAGCAGTACTTC. Amino acids: CASSQDPRTDYEQYF.